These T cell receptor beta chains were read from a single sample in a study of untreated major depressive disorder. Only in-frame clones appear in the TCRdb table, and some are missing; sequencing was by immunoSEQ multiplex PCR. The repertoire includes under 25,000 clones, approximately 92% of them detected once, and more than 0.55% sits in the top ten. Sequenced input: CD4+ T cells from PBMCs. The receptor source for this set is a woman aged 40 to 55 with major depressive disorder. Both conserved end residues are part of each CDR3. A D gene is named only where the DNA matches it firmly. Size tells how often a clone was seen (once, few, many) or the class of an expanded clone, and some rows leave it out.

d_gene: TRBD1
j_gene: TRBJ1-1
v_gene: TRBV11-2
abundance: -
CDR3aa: CASRMTGRGEHKAFF
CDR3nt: TGTGCCAGCAGGATGACAGGGAGGGGGGAACATAAAGCTTTCTTT

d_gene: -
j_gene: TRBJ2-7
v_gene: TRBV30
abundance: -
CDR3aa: CAWSVPLTYEQYF
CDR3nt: TGTGCCTGGAGTGTACCGCTCACCTACGAGCAGTACTTC

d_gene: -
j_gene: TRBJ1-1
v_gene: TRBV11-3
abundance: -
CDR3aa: CASSLYQGLNTEAFF
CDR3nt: TGTGCCAGCAGCTTATATCAGGGATTGAACACTGAAGCTTTCTTT

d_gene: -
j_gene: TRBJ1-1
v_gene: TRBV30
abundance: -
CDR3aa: CAWMARTARAFF
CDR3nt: TGTGCCTGGATGGCTCGGACAGCCAGAGCTTTCTTT

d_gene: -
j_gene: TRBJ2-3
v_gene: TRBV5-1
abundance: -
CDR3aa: CASSRQGGTDTQYF
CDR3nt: TGCGCCAGCAGCCGACAGGGAGGTACAGATACGCAGTATTTT

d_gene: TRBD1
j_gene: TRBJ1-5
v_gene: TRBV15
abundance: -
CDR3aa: CATSRAGGAEQPQHF
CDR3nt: TGTGCCACCAGCAGGGCAGGGGGCGCTGAGCAGCCCCAGCATTTT

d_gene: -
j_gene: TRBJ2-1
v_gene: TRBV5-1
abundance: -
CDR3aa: CASSLDTSLEQFF
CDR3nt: TGCGCCAGCAGCTTGGATACAAGCCTTGAGCAGTTCTTC

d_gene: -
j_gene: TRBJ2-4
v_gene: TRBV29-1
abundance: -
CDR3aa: CSPSPPRPYQHLATKNIQYF
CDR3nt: TGCAGCCCCTCTCCCCCCCGGCCCTACCAACATTTAGCTACCAAAAACATTCAGTACTTC

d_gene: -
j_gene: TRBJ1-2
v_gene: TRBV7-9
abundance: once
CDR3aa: CASSFTGTGYGYTF
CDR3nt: TGTGCCAGCAGCTTCACCGGGACCGGCTATGGCTACACCTTC

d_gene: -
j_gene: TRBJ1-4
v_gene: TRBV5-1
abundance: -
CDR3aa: CASSLWDATNEKLFF
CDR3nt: TGCGCCAGCAGCTTATGGGACGCAACTAATGAAAAACTGTTTTTT

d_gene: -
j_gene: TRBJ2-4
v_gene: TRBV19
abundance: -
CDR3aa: CASSETVPGIQYF
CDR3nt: TGTGCCAGTAGTGAGACGGTCCCAGGCATTCAGTACTTC

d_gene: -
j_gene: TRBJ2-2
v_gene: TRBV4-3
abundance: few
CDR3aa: CASSQDWGELFF
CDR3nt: TGCGCCAGCAGCCAAGATTGGGGGGAGCTGTTTTTT

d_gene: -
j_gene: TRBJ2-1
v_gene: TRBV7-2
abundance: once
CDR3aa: CASSSPKGVHNEQFF
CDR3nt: TGTGCCAGCAGCTCCCCGAAAGGAGTCCACAATGAGCAGTTCTTC

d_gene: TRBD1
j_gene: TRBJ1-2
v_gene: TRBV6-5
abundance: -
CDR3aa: CASIQTGGYGYTF
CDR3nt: TGTGCCAGCATTCAGACAGGGGGCTATGGCTACACCTTC

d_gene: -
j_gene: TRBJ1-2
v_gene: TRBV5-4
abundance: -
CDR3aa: CASSLSGSYGYTF
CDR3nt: TGTGCCAGCAGCTTGTCCGGGAGCTATGGCTACACCTTC

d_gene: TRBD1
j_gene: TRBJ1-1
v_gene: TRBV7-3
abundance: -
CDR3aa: CASSQWTGHTEAFF
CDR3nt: TGTGCCAGCAGCCAATGGACAGGGCACACTGAAGCTTTCTTT